This T cell receptor (beta chain) appears in the sequencing data of a study of immune evolution from preneoplasia to lung adenocarcinoma. The data were produced by immunoSEQ multiplex PCR, yet TCRdb's version contains in-frame clones alone and is incomplete. The sample yields roughly 5,400 clones, roughly four fifths seen once. V lost 5 bases and J 4 bases, leaving 15 bases between the germline ends. The CDR3 spans 14 residues. The V gene's germline CDR1 is SGHNT and CDR2 YYREEE (reference sequence). The V call is TRBV5-4, the J call TRBJ1-1, with D possibly matching TRBD1 (6 bases). Sequencing used FFPE adjacent normal lung tissue. The sequence was collected from a donor at least 70 years old with lung adenocarcinoma. Written as DNA, the CDR3 is TGTGCCAGCAGGCCCCCGGGGGCCGGCACTGAAGCTTTCTTT. It translates to CASRPPGAGTEAFF.